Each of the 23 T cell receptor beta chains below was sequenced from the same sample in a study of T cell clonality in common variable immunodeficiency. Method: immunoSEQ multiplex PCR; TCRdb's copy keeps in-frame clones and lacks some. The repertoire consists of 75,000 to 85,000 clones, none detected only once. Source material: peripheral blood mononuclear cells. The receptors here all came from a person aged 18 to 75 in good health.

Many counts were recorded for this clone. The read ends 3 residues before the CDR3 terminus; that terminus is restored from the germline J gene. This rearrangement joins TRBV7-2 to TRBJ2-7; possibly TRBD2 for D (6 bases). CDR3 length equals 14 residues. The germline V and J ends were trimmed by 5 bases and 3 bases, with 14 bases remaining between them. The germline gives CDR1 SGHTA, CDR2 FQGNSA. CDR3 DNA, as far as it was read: TGTGCCAGCAGCCCCGGGACTCCGATCTACGAG. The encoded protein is CASSPGTPIYE. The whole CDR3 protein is CASSPGTPIYEQYF.

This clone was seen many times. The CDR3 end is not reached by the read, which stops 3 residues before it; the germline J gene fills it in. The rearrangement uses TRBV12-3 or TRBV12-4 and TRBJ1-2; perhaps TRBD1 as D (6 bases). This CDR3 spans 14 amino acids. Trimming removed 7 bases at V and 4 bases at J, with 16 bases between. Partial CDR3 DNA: TGTGCCAGCACCCCCTCGAGGGGGATCTATGGC. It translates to CASTPSRGIYG. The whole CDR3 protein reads CASTPSRGIYGYTF.

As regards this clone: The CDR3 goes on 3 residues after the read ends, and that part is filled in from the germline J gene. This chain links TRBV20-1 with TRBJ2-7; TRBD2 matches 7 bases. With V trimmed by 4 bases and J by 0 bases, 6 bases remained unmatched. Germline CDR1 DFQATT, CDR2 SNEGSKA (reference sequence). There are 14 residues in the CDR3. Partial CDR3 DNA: TGCAGTGCTAATATCGGCGGGAGCTCCTACGAG. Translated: CSANIGGSSYE. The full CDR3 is CSANIGGSSYEQYF.

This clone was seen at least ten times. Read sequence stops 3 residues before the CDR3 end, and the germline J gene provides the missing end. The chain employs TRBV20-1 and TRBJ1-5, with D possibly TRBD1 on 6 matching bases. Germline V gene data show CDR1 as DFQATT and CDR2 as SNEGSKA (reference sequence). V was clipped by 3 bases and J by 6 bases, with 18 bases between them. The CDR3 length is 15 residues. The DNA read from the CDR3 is TGCAGTGCTAGGCCGCCGGGACAAGGGATTCAGCCC. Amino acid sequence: CSARPPGQGIQP. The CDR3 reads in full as CSARPPGQGIQPQHF.

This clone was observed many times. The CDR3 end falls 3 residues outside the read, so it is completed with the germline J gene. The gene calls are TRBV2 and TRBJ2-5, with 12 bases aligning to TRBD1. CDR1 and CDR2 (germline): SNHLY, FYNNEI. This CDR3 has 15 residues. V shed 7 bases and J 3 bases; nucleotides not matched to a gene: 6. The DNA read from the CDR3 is TGTGCCAGCATCGGGGACAGGGGGCGTAAAGAGACC. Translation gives CASIGDRGRKET. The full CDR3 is CASIGDRGRKETQYF.

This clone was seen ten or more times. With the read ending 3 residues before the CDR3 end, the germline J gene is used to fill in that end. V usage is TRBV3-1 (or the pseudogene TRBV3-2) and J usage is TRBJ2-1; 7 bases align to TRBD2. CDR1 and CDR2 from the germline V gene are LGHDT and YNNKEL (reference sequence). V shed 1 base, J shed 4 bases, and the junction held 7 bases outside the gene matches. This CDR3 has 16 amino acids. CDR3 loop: CASSQGWSGDYNEQFF. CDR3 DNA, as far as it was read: TGTGCCAGCAGCCAAGGGTGGAGCGGGGATTACAATGAG.

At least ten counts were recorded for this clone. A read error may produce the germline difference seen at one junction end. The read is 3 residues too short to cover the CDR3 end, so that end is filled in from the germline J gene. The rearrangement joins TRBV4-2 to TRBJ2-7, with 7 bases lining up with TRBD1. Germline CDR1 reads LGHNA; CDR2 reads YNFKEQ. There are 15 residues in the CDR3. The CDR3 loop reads CASSHRGQSSYEQYF. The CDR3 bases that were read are TGCGCCAGCAGCCACAGGGGACAGTCGTCCTACGAG.

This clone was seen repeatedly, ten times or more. Incomplete CDR3 DNA: TGTGCCAGCAGCGGGGCACTCTCCTACGAG. Protein sequence: CASSGALSYE. The CDR3 as a whole reads CASSGALSYEQYF. The chain employs TRBV7-9 and TRBJ2-7; tentative D call: TRBD1 (5 bases). Read coverage stops 3 residues before the CDR3 terminus; the germline J gene supplies the remainder. Germline V CDR1 and CDR2: SEHNR, FQNEAQ (reference sequence). This CDR3 region has 13 residues. V lost 5 bases to trimming and J lost 0 bases, with 8 bases between them. The full variable domain, completed using reference TRBV7-9 and TRBJ2-7, is DTGVSQNPRHKITKRGQNVTFRCDPISEHNRLYWYRQTLGQGPEFLTYFQNEAQLEKSRLLSDRFSAERPKGSFSTLEIQRTEQGDSAMYLCASSGALSYEQYFGPGTRLTVT.

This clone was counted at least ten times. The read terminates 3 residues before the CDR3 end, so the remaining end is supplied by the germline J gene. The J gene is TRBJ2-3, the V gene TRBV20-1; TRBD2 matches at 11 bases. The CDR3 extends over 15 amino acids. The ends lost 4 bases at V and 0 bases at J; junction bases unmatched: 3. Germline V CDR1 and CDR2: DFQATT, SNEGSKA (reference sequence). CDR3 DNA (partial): TGCAGTGCTACACTAGCGGGGGTGAGCACAGATACG. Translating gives CSATLAGVSTDT. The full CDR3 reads CSATLAGVSTDTQYF.

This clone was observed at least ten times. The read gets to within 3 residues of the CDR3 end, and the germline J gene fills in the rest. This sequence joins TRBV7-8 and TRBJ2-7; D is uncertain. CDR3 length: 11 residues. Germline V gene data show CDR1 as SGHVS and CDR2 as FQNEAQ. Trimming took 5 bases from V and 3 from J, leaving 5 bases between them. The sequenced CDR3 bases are TGTGCCAGCAGCCTCCTCTACGAG. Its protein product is CASSLLYE. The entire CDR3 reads CASSLLYEQYF.

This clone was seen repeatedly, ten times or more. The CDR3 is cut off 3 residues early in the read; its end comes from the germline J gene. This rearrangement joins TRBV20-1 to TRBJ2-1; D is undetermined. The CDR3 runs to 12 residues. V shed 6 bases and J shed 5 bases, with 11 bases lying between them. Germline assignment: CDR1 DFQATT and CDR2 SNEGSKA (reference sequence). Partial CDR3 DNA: TGCAGTGCCAACAAAAACAACAATGAG. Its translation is CSANKNNNE. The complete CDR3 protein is CSANKNNNEQFF.

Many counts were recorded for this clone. The sequenced part of the CDR3 DNA is TGCGCCAGCAGATCGACAGGGGTCTACGAG. It is translated as CASRSTGVYE. The complete CDR3 protein is CASRSTGVYEQYF. This sequence joins TRBV5-1 and TRBJ2-7, with 8 positions matching TRBD1. The CDR3 end lies 3 residues beyond the end of the read and is filled in from the germline J gene. Trimming took 5 bases from V and 3 from J; bases not matched to a gene: 4. The CDR3 consists of 13 residues. CDR1 SGHRS and CDR2 YFSETQ come from the germline V gene.

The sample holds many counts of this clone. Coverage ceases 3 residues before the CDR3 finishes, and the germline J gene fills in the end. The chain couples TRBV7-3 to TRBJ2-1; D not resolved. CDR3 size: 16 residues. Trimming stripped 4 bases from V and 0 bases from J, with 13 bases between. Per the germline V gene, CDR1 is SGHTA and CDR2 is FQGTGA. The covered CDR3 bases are TGTGCCAGCAGCTCCTATATGGGCTCCTCCTACAATGAG. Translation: CASSSYMGSSYNE. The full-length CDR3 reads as CASSSYMGSSYNEQFF.

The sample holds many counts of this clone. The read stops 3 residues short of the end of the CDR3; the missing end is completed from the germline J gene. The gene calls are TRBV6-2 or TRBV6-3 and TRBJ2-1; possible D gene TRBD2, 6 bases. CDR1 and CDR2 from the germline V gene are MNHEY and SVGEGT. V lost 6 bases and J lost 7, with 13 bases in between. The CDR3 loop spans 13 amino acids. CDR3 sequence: CASSQTSFNEQFF. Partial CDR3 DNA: TGTGCCAGCAGCCAGACTAGTTTTAATGAG.

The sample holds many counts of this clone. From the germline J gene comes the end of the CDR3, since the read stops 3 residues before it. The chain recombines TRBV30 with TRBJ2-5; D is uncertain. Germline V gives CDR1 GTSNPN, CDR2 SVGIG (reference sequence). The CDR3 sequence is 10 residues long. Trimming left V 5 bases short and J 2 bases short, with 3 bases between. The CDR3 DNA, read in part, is TGTGCCTGGTCGCAAGAGACC. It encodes CAWSQET. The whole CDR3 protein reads CAWSQETQYF.

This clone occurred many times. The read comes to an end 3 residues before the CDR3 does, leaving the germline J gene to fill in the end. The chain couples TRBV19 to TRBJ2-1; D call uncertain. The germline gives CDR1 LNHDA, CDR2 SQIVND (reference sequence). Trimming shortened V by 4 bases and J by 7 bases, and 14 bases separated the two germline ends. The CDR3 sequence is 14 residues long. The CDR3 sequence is CASSRVASPNEQFF. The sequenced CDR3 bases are TGTGCCAGTAGTAGAGTGGCTTCACCAAATGAG.

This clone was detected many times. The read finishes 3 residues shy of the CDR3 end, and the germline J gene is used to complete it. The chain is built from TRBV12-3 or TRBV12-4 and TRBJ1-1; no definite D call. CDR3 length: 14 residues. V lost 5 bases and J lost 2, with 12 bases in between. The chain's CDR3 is CASSDDTFNTEAFF. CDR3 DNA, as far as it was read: TGTGCCAGCAGTGACGACACATTCAACACTGAA.

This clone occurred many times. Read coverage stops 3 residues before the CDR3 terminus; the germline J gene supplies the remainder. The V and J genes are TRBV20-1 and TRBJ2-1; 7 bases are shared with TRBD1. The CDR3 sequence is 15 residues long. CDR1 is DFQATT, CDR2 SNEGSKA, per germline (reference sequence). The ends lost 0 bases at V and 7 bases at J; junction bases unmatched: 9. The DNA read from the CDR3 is TGCAGTGCTAGAGATATGGCGACAGGGAAGAATGAG. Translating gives CSARDMATGKNE. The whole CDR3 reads CSARDMATGKNEQFF.

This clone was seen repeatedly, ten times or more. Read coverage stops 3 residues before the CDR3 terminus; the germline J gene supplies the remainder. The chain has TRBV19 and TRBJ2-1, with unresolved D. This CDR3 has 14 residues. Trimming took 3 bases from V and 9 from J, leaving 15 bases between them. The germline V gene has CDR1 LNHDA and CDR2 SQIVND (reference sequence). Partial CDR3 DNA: TGTGCCAGTAGTATTACCTGGTTGGTGCGTGAG. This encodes CASSITWLVRE. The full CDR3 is CASSITWLVREQFF. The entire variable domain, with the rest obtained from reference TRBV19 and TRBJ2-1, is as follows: DGGITQSPKYLFRKEGQNVTLSCEQNLNHDAMYWYRQDPGQGLRLIYYSQIVNDFQKGDIAEGYSVSREKKESFPLTVTSAQKNPTAFYLCASSITWLVREQFFGPGTRLTVL.

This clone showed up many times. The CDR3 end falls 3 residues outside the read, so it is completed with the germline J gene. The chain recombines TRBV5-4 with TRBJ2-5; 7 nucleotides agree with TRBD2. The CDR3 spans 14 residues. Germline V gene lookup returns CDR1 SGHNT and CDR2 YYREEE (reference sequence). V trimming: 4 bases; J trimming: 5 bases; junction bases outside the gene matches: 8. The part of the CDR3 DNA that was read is TGTGCCAGCAGCCCTGGGGGACTAACGGAGACC. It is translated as CASSPGGLTET. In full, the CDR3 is CASSPGGLTETQYF. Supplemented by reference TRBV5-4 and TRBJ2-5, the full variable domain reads ETGVTQSPTHLIKTRGQQVTLRCSSQSGHNTVSWYQQALGQGPQFIFQYYREEENGRGNFPPRFSGLQFPNYSSELNVNALELDDSALYLCASSPGGLTETQYFGPGTRLLVL.

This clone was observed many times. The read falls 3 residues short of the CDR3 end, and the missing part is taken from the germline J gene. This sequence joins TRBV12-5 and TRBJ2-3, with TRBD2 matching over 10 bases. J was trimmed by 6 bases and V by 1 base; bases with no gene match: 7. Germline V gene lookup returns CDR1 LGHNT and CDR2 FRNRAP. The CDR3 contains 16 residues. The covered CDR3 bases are TGTGCTAGTGGTTTGGGCCAGACTAGCGGGCCCGATACG. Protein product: CASGLGQTSGPDT. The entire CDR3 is CASGLGQTSGPDTQYF.

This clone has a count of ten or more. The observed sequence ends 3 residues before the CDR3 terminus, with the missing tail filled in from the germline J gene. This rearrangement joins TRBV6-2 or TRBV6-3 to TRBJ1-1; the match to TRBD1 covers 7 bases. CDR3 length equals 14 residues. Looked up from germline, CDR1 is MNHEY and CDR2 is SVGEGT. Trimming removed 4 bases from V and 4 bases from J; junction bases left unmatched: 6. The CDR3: CASSLDRSGTEAFF. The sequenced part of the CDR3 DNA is TGTGCCAGCAGTTTGGACAGGTCGGGCACTGAA.

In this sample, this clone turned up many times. The sequenced part of the CDR3 DNA is TGTGCCAGCAGCTTGGGCGGGAGGGGGTTCGATGAG. It encodes CASSLGGRGFDE. The complete CDR3 reads CASSLGGRGFDEQFF. The gene calls are TRBV7-9 and TRBJ2-1; 9 bases are shared with TRBD2. Sequencing ends 3 residues short of the CDR3 end; the germline J gene provides the rest. The CDR3 totals 15 residues. Trimming took 3 bases from V and 8 from J; bases not matched to a gene: 8. CDR1 and CDR2 (germline): SEHNR, FQNEAQ (reference sequence).